This TCR beta chain was captured by sequencing in a study of OX40 agonist ivuxolimab in advanced cancers. Across the study: The study reported partial responses in three patients: one hepatocellular carcinoma, two cutaneous melanoma. Study results and limitations: On average, CD8+ T cells had more expanded clones than CD4+. At 0.1 to 3.0 mg/kg and by week 6, CD4+ and CD8+ T cells in the blood had expanded clonally.

Regarding this clone: Antigen: not known. One end of the junction fails to match germline, which may point to a read error.

Clones were read by immunoSEQ multiplex PCR, and TCRdb kept only the in-frame ones, dropping some. The table shows about 76,000 clones, with about 88% occurring only once. Samples were taken at baseline and on day 1 of cycles 4 and 7. The length of the CDR3 is 8 residues. Looked up from germline, CDR1 is SGHRS and CDR2 is YFSETQ. The specimen was CD4+ or CD8+ T cells sorted from blood, collected in a trial of the OX40 agonist ivuxolimab. V gene TRBV5-1 combines with J gene TRBJ2-7; D remains ambiguous. The sequence was collected from an adult with an advanced solid tumor such as melanoma, head and neck, liver or kidney cancer. CDR3 protein: CASSTLDF. For the CDR3, the DNA is TGCGCCAGCAGCACCCTAGACTTC.